A selection of T cell receptor beta chains follows, all from one sample in a study of cytomegalovirus exposure and HLA in healthy donors. Using immunoSEQ multiplex PCR, the repertoire was profiled, and TCRdb retains in-frame clones only, with some absent. The data hold more than 200,000 clones, with about 80% observed a single time. Sequenced material: PBMCs. These receptors came from a young man in good health and CMV-seronegative. The CDR3 runs from the conserved cysteine through the conserved F or W. The D gene is left open where the match is weak. Clone size is given for some rows only: seen once, a few or many times, or a class if the clone is expanded.

cdr3_nt: TGTGCCAGTAGTTCAGGGTACATGAACACTGAAGCTTTCTTT
cdr3_aa: CASSSGYMNTEAFF
d_call: .
cdr3_length: 14
j_call: TRBJ1-1
v_call: TRBV19
clone_size: .

cdr3_nt: TGTGCCAGCAGTTTCCGCTACACAGATACGCAGTATTTT
cdr3_aa: CASSFRYTDTQYF
d_call: .
cdr3_length: 13
j_call: TRBJ2-3
v_call: TRBV28
clone_size: once

cdr3_nt: TGTGCCAGTACCCTACAGGGGGTGACCGAAGCTTTCTTT
cdr3_aa: CASTLQGVTEAFF
d_call: TRBD1
cdr3_length: 13
j_call: TRBJ1-1
v_call: TRBV19
clone_size: .

cdr3_nt: TGTGCCAGCAGCGGGGAATTAAGGGGGCTGGATGGAGAGCAGTACTTC
cdr3_aa: CASSGELRGLDGEQYF
d_call: TRBD1
cdr3_length: 16
j_call: TRBJ2-7
v_call: TRBV9
clone_size: .

cdr3_nt: TGTGCCAGCAGTAGACAGGCCATGGATCCTCCCCTCCACTTT
cdr3_aa: CASSRQAMDPPLHF
d_call: .
cdr3_length: 14
j_call: TRBJ1-6
v_call: TRBV6-5
clone_size: .

cdr3_nt: TGTGCCAGCAGCTTAAGAAGCAGGGAAGACGAGCAGTACTTC
cdr3_aa: CASSLRSREDEQYF
d_call: .
cdr3_length: 14
j_call: TRBJ2-7
v_call: TRBV5-4
clone_size: .

cdr3_nt: TGTGCCAGCTTGGGACTTATAGGTACGCAGTATTTT
cdr3_aa: CASLGLIGTQYF
d_call: .
cdr3_length: 12
j_call: TRBJ2-3
v_call: TRBV7-9
clone_size: .

cdr3_nt: TGTGCCACCGAGACAGGGCTGGGAAACACCATATATTTT
cdr3_aa: CATETGLGNTIYF
d_call: TRBD1
cdr3_length: 13
j_call: TRBJ1-3
v_call: TRBV19
clone_size: few

cdr3_nt: TGTGCCAGCAGCTCCACGGGATCGGGGGATGATGACTATGGCTACACCTTC
cdr3_aa: CASSSTGSGDDDYGYTF
d_call: .
cdr3_length: 17
j_call: TRBJ1-2
v_call: TRBV7-9
clone_size: few

cdr3_nt: TGTGCCAGCTCCGACCCGGGAAGCTCCTACGAGCAGTACTTC
cdr3_aa: CASSDPGSSYEQYF
d_call: .
cdr3_length: 14
j_call: TRBJ2-7
v_call: TRBV18
clone_size: few

cdr3_nt: TGTGCCAGCAGTGCCCGGGACAGTTATGGAGAGACCCAGTACTTC
cdr3_aa: CASSARDSYGETQYF
d_call: TRBD1
cdr3_length: 15
j_call: TRBJ2-5
v_call: TRBV6-5
clone_size: .

cdr3_nt: TGTGCCAGCAGTTTAAACGGCTATGGCTACACCTTC
cdr3_aa: CASSLNGYGYTF
d_call: .
cdr3_length: 12
j_call: TRBJ1-2
v_call: TRBV27
clone_size: .

cdr3_nt: TGTGCCAGCAGCCCGACAGGGCGGACTGAAGCTTTCTTT
cdr3_aa: CASSPTGRTEAFF
d_call: TRBD1
cdr3_length: 13
j_call: TRBJ1-1
v_call: TRBV7-6
clone_size: .

cdr3_nt: TGTTCCAGCAGTCCTCGACGCGGGGGCGAGTCAAACTATGGCTACACCTTC
cdr3_aa: CSSSPRRGGESNYGYTF
d_call: .
cdr3_length: 17
j_call: TRBJ1-2
v_call: TRBV7-9
clone_size: .

cdr3_nt: TGCGCCAGCAGCTCCTCCCCAAAACGAGGGACCGGGGAGCTGTTTTTT
cdr3_aa: CASSSSPKRGTGELFF
d_call: .
cdr3_length: 16
j_call: TRBJ2-2
v_call: TRBV5-1
clone_size: .

cdr3_nt: TGTGCCAGCTCACCATCGTCAGGTGATCAGCCCCAGCATTTT
cdr3_aa: CASSPSSGDQPQHF
d_call: .
cdr3_length: 14
j_call: TRBJ1-5
v_call: TRBV18
clone_size: .

cdr3_nt: TGTGCCAGCAGCTTAGCGACAGGGTCCGGGGAGCTGTTTTTT
cdr3_aa: CASSLATGSGELFF
d_call: TRBD1
cdr3_length: 14
j_call: TRBJ2-2
v_call: TRBV7-6
clone_size: .

cdr3_nt: TGCGCCAGCAGCTGGACTAGCGGATGGGCCACAGATACGCAGTATTTT
cdr3_aa: CASSWTSGWATDTQYF
d_call: TRBD2
cdr3_length: 16
j_call: TRBJ2-3
v_call: TRBV5-1
clone_size: .

cdr3_nt: TGTGCCAGCAGGTTTTCTACAGGGGCTGATGAGCAGTTCTTC
cdr3_aa: CASRFSTGADEQFF
d_call: TRBD1
cdr3_length: 14
j_call: TRBJ2-1
v_call: TRBV7-2
clone_size: once

cdr3_nt: TGTGCCAGCAGCTTAGCCCAGGGCCTAAGCACAGATACGCAGTATTTT
cdr3_aa: CASSLAQGLSTDTQYF
d_call: .
cdr3_length: 16
j_call: TRBJ2-3
v_call: TRBV11-1
clone_size: .

cdr3_nt: TGTGCCATCAGTGAGTCACCCCAGGGGGCCCAGCCCCAGCATTTT
cdr3_aa: CAISESPQGAQPQHF
d_call: TRBD1
cdr3_length: 15
j_call: TRBJ1-5
v_call: TRBV10-3
clone_size: .

cdr3_nt: TGTGCCAGCAGTGAAGGGCTAGGACAGGGGAATGGCTACACCTTC
cdr3_aa: CASSEGLGQGNGYTF
d_call: TRBD1
cdr3_length: 15
j_call: TRBJ1-2
v_call: TRBV6-1
clone_size: .

cdr3_nt: TGTGCCAGCAGTCCAACTAGCGGGGGCTACGAGCAGTACTTC
cdr3_aa: CASSPTSGGYEQYF
d_call: TRBD2
cdr3_length: 14
j_call: TRBJ2-7
v_call: TRBV27
clone_size: .

cdr3_nt: TGTGCCACCAGCAGCGGATCTACGGGACTCCACAGCTTC
cdr3_aa: CATSSGSTGLHSF
d_call: .
cdr3_length: 13
j_call: TRBJ2-7
v_call: TRBV15
clone_size: .

cdr3_nt: TGTGCCAGCAGCTTGGGCAGATTCCAAGAGACCCAGTACTTC
cdr3_aa: CASSLGRFQETQYF
d_call: .
cdr3_length: 14
j_call: TRBJ2-5
v_call: TRBV5-4
clone_size: .

cdr3_nt: TGTGCCAGCAGTGAAAAACCGGGACTAGCGGGGGGTGGTGGGACAGATACGCAGTATTTT
cdr3_aa: CASSEKPGLAGGGGTDTQYF
d_call: TRBD2
cdr3_length: 20
j_call: TRBJ2-3
v_call: TRBV6-1
clone_size: .

cdr3_nt: TGTGCCAGCAGTGAATCAGGGACAGGCCTTTGGGATCAGCCCCAGCATTTT
cdr3_aa: CASSESGTGLWDQPQHF
d_call: TRBD1
cdr3_length: 17
j_call: TRBJ1-5
v_call: TRBV6-1
clone_size: .

cdr3_nt: TGTGCCAGCAGCTTACACGACAGGCCCGGCTCTGGAAACACCATATATTTT
cdr3_aa: CASSLHDRPGSGNTIYF
d_call: .
cdr3_length: 17
j_call: TRBJ1-3
v_call: TRBV7-6
clone_size: .

cdr3_nt: TGTGCCAGCAGCCGGACAGGGAGCTCTGGAAACACCATATATTTT
cdr3_aa: CASSRTGSSGNTIYF
d_call: TRBD1
cdr3_length: 15
j_call: TRBJ1-3
v_call: TRBV2
clone_size: .

cdr3_nt: TGTGCCAGCAGTGACGAGGCGGGGGGTGAAAAACTGTTTTTT
cdr3_aa: CASSDEAGGEKLFF
d_call: .
cdr3_length: 14
j_call: TRBJ1-4
v_call: TRBV6-4
clone_size: .

cdr3_nt: TGCAGCGTCCAGGGACAGGGGAGGGAGACCCAGTACTTC
cdr3_aa: CSVQGQGRETQYF
d_call: TRBD1
cdr3_length: 13
j_call: TRBJ2-5
v_call: TRBV29-1
clone_size: .

cdr3_nt: TGTGCCAGCTCACCACTCGGGACAGGCCAGATACTGTCGGAGCAGTACTTC
cdr3_aa: CASSPLGTGQILSEQYF
d_call: TRBD1
cdr3_length: 17
j_call: TRBJ2-7
v_call: TRBV18
clone_size: .

cdr3_nt: TGTGCCAGCAGTTCGGGACAGGGGAATGGCTACGAGCAGTACTTC
cdr3_aa: CASSSGQGNGYEQYF
d_call: TRBD1
cdr3_length: 15
j_call: TRBJ2-7
v_call: TRBV6-5
clone_size: .

cdr3_nt: TGTGCCTGGGCGACGGAGAACTATGGCTACACCTTC
cdr3_aa: CAWATENYGYTF
d_call: .
cdr3_length: 12
j_call: TRBJ1-2
v_call: TRBV30
clone_size: .

cdr3_nt: TGTGCCAGCAGCCCCCCGCCGGGGGGGGATGGCTACACCTTC
cdr3_aa: CASSPPPGGDGYTF
d_call: .
cdr3_length: 14
j_call: TRBJ1-2
v_call: TRBV7-9
clone_size: .

cdr3_nt: TGTGCCAGTAGTCCCTCCGCGGGAGCCCCTCTCGAGCAGTACTTC
cdr3_aa: CASSPSAGAPLEQYF
d_call: TRBD2
cdr3_length: 15
j_call: TRBJ2-7
v_call: TRBV19
clone_size: few

cdr3_nt: TGTGCTAGCAGCCTAGCCCCCAGCGGGAGCTCCTACAATGAGCAGTTCTTC
cdr3_aa: CASSLAPSGSSYNEQFF
d_call: TRBD2
cdr3_length: 17
j_call: TRBJ2-1
v_call: TRBV7-7
clone_size: .

cdr3_nt: TGTGCCAGCAGCCCCGGGACAGGGGGTGTAGGCGAGCAGTACTTC
cdr3_aa: CASSPGTGGVGEQYF
d_call: TRBD1
cdr3_length: 15
j_call: TRBJ2-7
v_call: TRBV7-6
clone_size: .

cdr3_nt: TGTGCCAGCAGCCAAGCCCTTAACCAAGGTGGGCACGAGCAGTACTTC
cdr3_aa: CASSQALNQGGHEQYF
d_call: .
cdr3_length: 16
j_call: TRBJ2-7
v_call: TRBV4-2
clone_size: .

cdr3_nt: TGTGCCAGCAGCTTCTGGACAGGGGCTAGCACAGATACGCAGTATTTT
cdr3_aa: CASSFWTGASTDTQYF
d_call: TRBD1
cdr3_length: 16
j_call: TRBJ2-3
v_call: TRBV7-3
clone_size: .

cdr3_nt: TGTGCCAGCAGCCCAGCGGCGACTATTAACCCGGGGACCCAGTACTTC
cdr3_aa: CASSPAATINPGTQYF
d_call: .
cdr3_length: 16
j_call: TRBJ2-5
v_call: TRBV7-3
clone_size: .

cdr3_nt: TGTGCCTGGAGTAGTGGACTAGGGGATCATGAGCAGTTCTTC
cdr3_aa: CAWSSGLGDHEQFF
d_call: TRBD2
cdr3_length: 14
j_call: TRBJ2-1
v_call: TRBV30
clone_size: .

cdr3_nt: TGTGCCAGCCGGGGGGAGGGGGAGACCCAGTACTTC
cdr3_aa: CASRGEGETQYF
d_call: TRBD2
cdr3_length: 12
j_call: TRBJ2-5
v_call: TRBV2
clone_size: .

cdr3_nt: TGTGCCTGGACATCGGACAGAGAGAACACTGAAGCTTTCTTT
cdr3_aa: CAWTSDRENTEAFF
d_call: .
cdr3_length: 14
j_call: TRBJ1-1
v_call: TRBV30
clone_size: .

cdr3_nt: TGTGCCAGCAGCCATGACAGAAACTACAATGAGCAGTTCTTC
cdr3_aa: CASSHDRNYNEQFF
d_call: .
cdr3_length: 14
j_call: TRBJ2-1
v_call: TRBV7-9
clone_size: .

cdr3_nt: TGTGCCTGGAGTGTATCCCGGACAGGGGATAACAATGAGCAGTTCTTC
cdr3_aa: CAWSVSRTGDNNEQFF
d_call: TRBD1
cdr3_length: 16
j_call: TRBJ2-1
v_call: TRBV30
clone_size: .

cdr3_nt: TGTGCCAGCAGCCTCAAACAGGGGGCTGGTTCACCCTTCCACTTT
cdr3_aa: CASSLKQGAGSPFHF
d_call: TRBD1
cdr3_length: 15
j_call: TRBJ1-6
v_call: TRBV14
clone_size: .

cdr3_nt: TGTGCCATCAGGTCGACAGGGACGTCGGAAAAACTGTTTTTT
cdr3_aa: CAIRSTGTSEKLFF
d_call: TRBD1
cdr3_length: 14
j_call: TRBJ1-4
v_call: TRBV10-3
clone_size: .

cdr3_nt: TGCGCCAGCAGCTTTGGGCAGGGGGCTGGGTTTTTGAACACTGAAGCTTTCTTT
cdr3_aa: CASSFGQGAGFLNTEAFF
d_call: TRBD1
cdr3_length: 18
j_call: TRBJ1-1
v_call: TRBV5-1
clone_size: .

cdr3_nt: TGTGCCAGTAGTACCAGGGGGGTATCCACTGAAGCTTTCTTT
cdr3_aa: CASSTRGVSTEAFF
d_call: TRBD1
cdr3_length: 14
j_call: TRBJ1-1
v_call: TRBV19
clone_size: .

cdr3_nt: TGTGCCAGCAGCGTAGCCTACAGGGGGCGTGAGCAGTTCTTC
cdr3_aa: CASSVAYRGREQFF
d_call: TRBD1
cdr3_length: 14
j_call: TRBJ2-1
v_call: TRBV9
clone_size: few

cdr3_nt: TGCGCCAGCAGCCTAGGGGAGGGTGAAGGAACTGAAGCTTTCTTT
cdr3_aa: CASSLGEGEGTEAFF
d_call: .
cdr3_length: 15
j_call: TRBJ1-1
v_call: TRBV4-1
clone_size: once

cdr3_nt: TGTGCCAGCAGCCAAGGTTTGTTTGCGACACAAGAGACCCAGTACTTC
cdr3_aa: CASSQGLFATQETQYF
d_call: .
cdr3_length: 16
j_call: TRBJ2-5
v_call: TRBV4-2
clone_size: once